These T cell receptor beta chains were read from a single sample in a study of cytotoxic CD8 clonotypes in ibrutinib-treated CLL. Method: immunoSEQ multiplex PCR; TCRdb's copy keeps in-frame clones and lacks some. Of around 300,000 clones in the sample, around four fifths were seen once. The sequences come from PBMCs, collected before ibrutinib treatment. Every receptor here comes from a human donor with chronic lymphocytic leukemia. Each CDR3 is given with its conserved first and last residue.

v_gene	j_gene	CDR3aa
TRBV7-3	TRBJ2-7	CASSYHPGTFYEQYF
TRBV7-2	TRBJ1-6	CASSRGPRVGVGSPLHF
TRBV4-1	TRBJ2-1	CASSQDPEYNEQFF
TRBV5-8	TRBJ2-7	CASSLWDRQYF
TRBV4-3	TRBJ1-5	CASSQEVYDSNQPQHF
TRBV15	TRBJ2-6	CATSRGLDAGANVLTF
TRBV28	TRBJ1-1	CASTDTEAFF
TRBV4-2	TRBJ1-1	CASSQGRGEAFF
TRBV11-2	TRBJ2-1	CASSLEGHEQFF
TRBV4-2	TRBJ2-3	CASSPRTGRGVGDTQYF
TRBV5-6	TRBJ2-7	CASSLRQTYEQYF
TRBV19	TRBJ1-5	CASSRTGGDQPQHF
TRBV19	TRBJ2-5	CASRPGGQETQYF
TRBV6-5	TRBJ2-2	CASSSGLAGVVGELFF
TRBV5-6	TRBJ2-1	CASSLADRTYNEQFF
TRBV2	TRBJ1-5	CASSEIGGSDQPQHF
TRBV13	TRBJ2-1	CASTITASGLSSYNEQFF
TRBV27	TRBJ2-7	CASSLLGGQAAYEQYF
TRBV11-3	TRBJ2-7	CASSQLGGAYEQYF
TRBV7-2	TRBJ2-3	CASSSGPVTDTQYF
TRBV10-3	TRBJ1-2	CAISEWGDGYTF
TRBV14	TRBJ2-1	CASSDMREYGEQFF
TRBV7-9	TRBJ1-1	CASSLEMIAEAFF
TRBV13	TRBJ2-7	CASSTTSGRYEQYF
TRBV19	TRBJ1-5	CASQDRNSNQPQHF
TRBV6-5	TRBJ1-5	CASRRDNNQPQHF
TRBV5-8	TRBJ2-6	CASSLFRGTGGLGANVLTF
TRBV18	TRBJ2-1	CASSPLTSSYNEQFF
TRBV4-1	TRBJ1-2	CASSPQANYGYTF
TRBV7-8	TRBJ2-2	CASSSPGTSGIPNTGELFF
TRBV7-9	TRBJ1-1	CASGGLKNTEAFF
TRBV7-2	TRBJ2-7	CASSLVSLAGSYEQYF
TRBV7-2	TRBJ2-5	CASSYYHPAEETQYF
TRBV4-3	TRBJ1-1	CASSFRETGTEAFF
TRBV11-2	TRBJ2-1	CASSVGQGAYNEQFF
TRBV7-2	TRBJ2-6	CASSLGYRPSSGANVLTF